This T cell receptor (beta chain) was identified during a study of blood T cell repertoires in COVID-19. Background on the study: Sample material is recorded as cDNA or gDNA derived from T cells, B-cell-depleted T cells, or PBMCs.

In this sample, this clone turned up many times. The V gene end was trimmed by 4 bases and the J gene end by 4 bases; junction bases not matched to a gene: 11. Germline CDR1 and CDR2: SGHTA and FQGNSA. The CDR3 covers 17 residues. Produced via immunoSEQ multiplex PCR; TCRdb's table is partial and in-frame only. The data hold about 180,000 clones, with 80% to 90% observed a single time. This clonotype was sampled from a man aged 18 to 30 who had recovered from COVID-19. The V and J genes are TRBV7-2 and TRBJ1-3; TRBD1 matches at 9 bases. The sample consisted of peripheral blood. The CDR3: CASSYGGQGIRGNTIYF. CDR3 sequence (DNA): TGTGCCAGCAGCTATGGGGGACAGGGAATAAGGGGAAACACCATATATTTT.